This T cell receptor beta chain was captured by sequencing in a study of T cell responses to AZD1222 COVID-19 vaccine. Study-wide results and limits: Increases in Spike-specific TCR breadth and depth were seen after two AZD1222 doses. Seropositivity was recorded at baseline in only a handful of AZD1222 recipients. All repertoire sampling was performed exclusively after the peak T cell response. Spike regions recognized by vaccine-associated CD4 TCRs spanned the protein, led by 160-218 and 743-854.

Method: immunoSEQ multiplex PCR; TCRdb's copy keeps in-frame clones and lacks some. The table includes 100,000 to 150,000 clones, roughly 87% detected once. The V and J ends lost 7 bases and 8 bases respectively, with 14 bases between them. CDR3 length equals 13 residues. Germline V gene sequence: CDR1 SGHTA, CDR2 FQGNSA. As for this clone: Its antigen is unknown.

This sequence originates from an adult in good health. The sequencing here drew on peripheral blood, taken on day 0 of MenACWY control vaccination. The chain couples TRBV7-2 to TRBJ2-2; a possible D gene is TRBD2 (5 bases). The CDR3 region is CASNAAGVGELFF. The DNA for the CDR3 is TGTGCCAGCAACGCCGCCGGGGTGGGGGAGCTGTTTTTT.